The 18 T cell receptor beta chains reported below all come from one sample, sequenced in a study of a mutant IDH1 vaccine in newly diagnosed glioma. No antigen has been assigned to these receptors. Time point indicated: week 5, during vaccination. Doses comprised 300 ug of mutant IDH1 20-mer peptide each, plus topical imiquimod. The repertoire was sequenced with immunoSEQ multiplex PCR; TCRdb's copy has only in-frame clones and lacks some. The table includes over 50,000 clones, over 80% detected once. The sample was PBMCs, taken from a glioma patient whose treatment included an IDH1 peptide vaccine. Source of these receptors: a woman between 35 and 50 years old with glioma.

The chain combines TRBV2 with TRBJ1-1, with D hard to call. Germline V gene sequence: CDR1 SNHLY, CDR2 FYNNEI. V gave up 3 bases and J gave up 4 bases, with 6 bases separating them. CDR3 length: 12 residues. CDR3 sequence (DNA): TGTGCCAGCAGTGAGCACGGCACTGAAGCTTTCTTT. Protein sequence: CASSEHGTEAFF.

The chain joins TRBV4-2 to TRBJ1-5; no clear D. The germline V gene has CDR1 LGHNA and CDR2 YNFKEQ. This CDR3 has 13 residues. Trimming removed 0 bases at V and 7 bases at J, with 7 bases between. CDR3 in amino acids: CASSQERAQPQHF. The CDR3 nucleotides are TGTGCCAGCAGCCAAGAACGCGCGCAGCCCCAGCATTTT.

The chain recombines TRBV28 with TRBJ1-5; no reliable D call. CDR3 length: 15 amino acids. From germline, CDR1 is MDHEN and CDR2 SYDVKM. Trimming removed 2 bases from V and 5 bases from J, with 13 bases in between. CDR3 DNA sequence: TGTGCCAGCAGTTTAGTTGGCAGCTTGTATCAGCCCCAGCATTTT. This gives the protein CASSLVGSLYQPQHF.

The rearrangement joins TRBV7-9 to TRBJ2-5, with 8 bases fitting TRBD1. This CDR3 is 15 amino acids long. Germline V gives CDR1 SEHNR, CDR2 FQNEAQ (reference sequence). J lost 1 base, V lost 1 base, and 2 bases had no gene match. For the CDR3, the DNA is TGTGCCAGCAGCTTAGTCCAGGGGGCCCAAGAGACCCAGTACTTC. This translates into CASSLVQGAQETQYF.

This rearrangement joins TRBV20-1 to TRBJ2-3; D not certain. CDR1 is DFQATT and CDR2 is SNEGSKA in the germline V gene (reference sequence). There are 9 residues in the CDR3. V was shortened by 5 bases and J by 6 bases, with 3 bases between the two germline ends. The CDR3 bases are TGCAGTGCTGGGGATACGCAGTATTTT. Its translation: CSAGDTQYF.

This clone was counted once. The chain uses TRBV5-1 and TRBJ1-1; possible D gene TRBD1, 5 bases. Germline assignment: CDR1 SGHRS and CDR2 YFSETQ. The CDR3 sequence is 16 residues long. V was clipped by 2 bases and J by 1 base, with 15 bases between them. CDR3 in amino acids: CASSLITGRGNTEAFF. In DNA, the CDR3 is TGCGCCAGCAGCTTAATCACAGGCCGCGGGAACACTGAAGCTTTCTTT.

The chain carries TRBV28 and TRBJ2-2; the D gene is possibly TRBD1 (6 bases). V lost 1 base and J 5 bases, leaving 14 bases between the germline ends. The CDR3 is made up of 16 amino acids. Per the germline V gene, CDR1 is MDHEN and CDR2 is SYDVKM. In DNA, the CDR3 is TGTGCCAGCAGTTTATACCCGGGACACCAGACCGGGGAGCTGTTTTTT. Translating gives CASSLYPGHQTGELFF. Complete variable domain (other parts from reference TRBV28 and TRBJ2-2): DVKVTQSSRYLVKRTGEKVFLECVQDMDHENMFWYRQDPGLGLRLIYFSYDVKMKEKGDIPEGYSVSREKKERFSLILESASTNQTSMYLCASSLYPGHQTGELFFGEGSRLTVL.

This chain's CDR3 is CATLSRDRVTEAFF. In DNA form, the CDR3 reads TGTGCCACATTATCCCGGGACAGGGTCACTGAAGCTTTCTTT. The rearrangement joins TRBV6-1 to TRBJ1-1; 9 positions agree with TRBD1. After removal of 10 bases from V and 4 bases from J, the junction contained 10 bases not matched to a gene. CDR1 is MNHNS, CDR2 SASEGT, per germline. The CDR3 consists of 14 residues.

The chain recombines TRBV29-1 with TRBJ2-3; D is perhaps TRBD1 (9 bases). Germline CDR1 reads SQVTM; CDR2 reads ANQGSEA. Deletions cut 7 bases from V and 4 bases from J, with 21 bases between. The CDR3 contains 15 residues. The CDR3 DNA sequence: TGCAGCGCCGGGGGGGGGACAGGGTCCCCAGATACGCAGTATTTT. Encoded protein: CSAGGGTGSPDTQYF.

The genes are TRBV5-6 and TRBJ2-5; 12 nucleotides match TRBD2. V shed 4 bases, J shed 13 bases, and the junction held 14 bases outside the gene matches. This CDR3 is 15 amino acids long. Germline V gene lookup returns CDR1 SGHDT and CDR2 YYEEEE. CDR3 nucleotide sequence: TGTGCCAGCAGCGTTACGGGGGGACTAGCGGGCCTGGGGTACTTC. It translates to CASSVTGGLAGLGYF.

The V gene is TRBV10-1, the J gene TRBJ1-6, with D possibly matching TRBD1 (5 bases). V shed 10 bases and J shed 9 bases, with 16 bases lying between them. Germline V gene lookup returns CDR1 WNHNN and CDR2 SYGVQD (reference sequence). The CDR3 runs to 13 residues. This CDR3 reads CAKRAGGSSPLHF. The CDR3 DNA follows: TGCGCCAAACGGGCCGGGGGAAGTTCACCCCTCCACTTT.

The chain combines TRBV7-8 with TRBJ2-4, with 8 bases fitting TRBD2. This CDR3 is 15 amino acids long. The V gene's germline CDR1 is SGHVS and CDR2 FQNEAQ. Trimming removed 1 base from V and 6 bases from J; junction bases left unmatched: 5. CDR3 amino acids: CASSLVGGLANIQYF. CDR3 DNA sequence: TGTGCCAGCAGCTTAGTCGGCGGACTAGCAAACATTCAGTACTTC.

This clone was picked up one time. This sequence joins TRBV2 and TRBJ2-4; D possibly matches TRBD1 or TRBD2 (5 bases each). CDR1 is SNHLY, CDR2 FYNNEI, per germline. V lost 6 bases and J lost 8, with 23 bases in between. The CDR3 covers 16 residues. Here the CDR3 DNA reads TGTGCCAGCAGCGCCCGGATCTGGCGAGGGGTTGACATTCAGTACTTC. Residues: CASSARIWRGVDIQYF.

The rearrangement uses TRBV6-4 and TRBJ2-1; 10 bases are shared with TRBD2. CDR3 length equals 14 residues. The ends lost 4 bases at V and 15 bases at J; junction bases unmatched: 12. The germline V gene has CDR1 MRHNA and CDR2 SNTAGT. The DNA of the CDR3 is TGTGCCAGCAGTGTTTTTAGCGGGGGGCCCTCGAGGTTCTTC. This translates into CASSVFSGGPSRFF.

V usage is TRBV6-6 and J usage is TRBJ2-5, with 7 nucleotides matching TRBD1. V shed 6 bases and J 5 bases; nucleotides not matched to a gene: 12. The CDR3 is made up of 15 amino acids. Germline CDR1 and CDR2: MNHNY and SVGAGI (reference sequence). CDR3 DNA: TGTGCCAGCAGGATACTAAACAGGGGTGGGGAGACCCAGTACTTC. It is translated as CASRILNRGGETQYF.

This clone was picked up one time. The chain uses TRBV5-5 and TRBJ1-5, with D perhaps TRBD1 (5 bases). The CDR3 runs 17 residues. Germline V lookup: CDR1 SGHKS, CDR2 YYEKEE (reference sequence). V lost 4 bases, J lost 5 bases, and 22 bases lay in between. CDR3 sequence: CASSLTYAKTTDQPQHF. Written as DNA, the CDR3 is TGTGCCAGCAGCCTAACCTACGCCAAAACGACAGATCAGCCCCAGCATTTT.

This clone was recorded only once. The chain's CDR3 is CASSRVGISYDGQYF. CDR3 DNA: TGTGCCAGCAGCCGGGTGGGGATCAGCTACGATGGGCAGTACTTC. V usage is TRBV5-4 and J usage is TRBJ2-7, with D unclear. Germline V gene data show CDR1 as SGHNT and CDR2 as YYREEE (reference sequence). Trimming took off 4 bases at V and 9 bases at J, with 23 bases between the two ends. The CDR3 sequence is 15 residues long.

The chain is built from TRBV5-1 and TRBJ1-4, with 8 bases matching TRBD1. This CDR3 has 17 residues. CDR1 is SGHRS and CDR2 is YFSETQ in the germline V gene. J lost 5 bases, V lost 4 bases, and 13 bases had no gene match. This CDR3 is CASSLSGGTGINEKLFF. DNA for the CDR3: TGCGCCAGCAGCCTTTCTGGTGGGACAGGCATAAATGAAAAACTGTTTTTT.